Below are 27 T cell receptor beta chains sequenced from a single sample in a study of blood T cell repertoires in COVID-19. Sequenced by immunoSEQ multiplex PCR; TCRdb stores in-frame clones only, minus some. This table has around 450,000 clones, around 90% appearing once. What was sequenced was PBMCs or T cells enriched from blood (not recorded which). These receptors were taken from a man aged 18 to 30 who had recovered from COVID-19.

Written as DNA, the CDR3 is TGTGCCAGCAGCCAAGGGGGACTAAATGAGCAGTTCTTC. This gives the protein CASSQGGLNEQFF. The chain joins TRBV3-1 (or the pseudogene TRBV3-2) to TRBJ2-1, with 7 bases matching TRBD2. V lost 1 base, J lost 7 bases, and 1 base stayed unmatched. CDR3 length: 13 residues. Per germline, CDR1 LGHDT and CDR2 YNNKEL (reference sequence).

Worth noting for this clone: The sample holds other DNA sequences that translate to the same CDR3. The chain is built from TRBV19 and TRBJ1-1; D is unclear. There are 13 residues in the CDR3. The V gene's germline CDR1 is LNHDA and CDR2 SQIVND (reference sequence). The V end was cut by 2 bases, the J end by 1 base, with 5 bases between. DNA of the CDR3: TGTGCCAGTAGTATAACGGGGAACACTGAAGCTTTCTTT. Translating gives CASSITGNTEAFF.

The gene calls are TRBV11-3 and TRBJ2-2; 8 bases align to TRBD1. J lost 6 bases, V lost 1 base, and 1 base had no gene match. CDR3 length: 14 amino acids. CDR1 is SGHNT, CDR2 YENEEA, per germline. The CDR3 DNA sequence: TGTGCCAGCAGCTTAGGGACAGGGCCCGGGGAGCTGTTTTTT. Its translation is CASSLGTGPGELFF.

The chain has TRBV7-6 and TRBJ2-5; 12 nucleotides match TRBD1. Trimming took 5 bases from V and 6 from J; bases not matched to a gene: 7. Germline V gene lookup returns CDR1 SGHVS and CDR2 FNYEAQ. The CDR3 has 15 amino acids. CDR3 residues: CASSDGTGGVKTQYF. CDR3 DNA: TGTGCCAGCAGCGACGGGACAGGGGGCGTTAAGACCCAGTACTTC.

The count of this clone is one. This rearrangement joins TRBV12-3 or TRBV12-4 to TRBJ1-2; 8 positions match TRBD1. V shed 7 bases and J 5 bases; nucleotides not matched to a gene: 6. The CDR3 length is 13 residues. The CDR3 spells CASMRTGTYGYTF. CDR3 DNA sequence: TGTGCCAGCATGCGGACAGGGACTTATGGCTACACCTTC.

The rearrangement links TRBV11-3 to TRBJ2-7; TRBD1 is a possible D gene (5 bases). The germline V gene has CDR1 SGHNT and CDR2 YENEEA. This CDR3 is built from 14 residues. Trimming shortened V by 4 bases and J by 3 bases, and 13 bases separated the two germline ends. CDR3 nucleotides: TGTGCCAGCAGCTCCCCGATCGACAGCTACGAGCAGTACTTC. Translated: CASSSPIDSYEQYF.

This clone was picked up one time. The chain uses TRBV24-1 and TRBJ1-2, with a tentative D call TRBD1 (5 bases). The CDR3 is made up of 12 amino acids. Germline V gene sequence: CDR1 KGHDR, CDR2 SFDVKD. Trimming left V 3 bases short and J 7 bases short, with 8 bases between. Here the CDR3 DNA reads TGTGCCACCAGTGATGGGACTCCTGGCTACACCTTC. Translating gives CATSDGTPGYTF.

J is TRBJ1-3 and V is TRBV5-4; 7 bases agree with TRBD1. This CDR3 region has 16 residues. Germline-derived CDR1 and CDR2 are SGHNT and YYREEE (reference sequence). Trimming removed 4 bases from V and 0 bases from J; junction bases left unmatched: 7. CDR3 sequence reads: CASSGGQQSSGNTIYF. Written as DNA, the CDR3 is TGTGCCAGCAGCGGGGGACAGCAGAGCTCTGGAAACACCATATATTTT.

This clone was detected only once. The chain has TRBV12-5 and TRBJ1-1; 10 bases are shared with TRBD1. Germline values: CDR1 LGHNT, CDR2 FRNRAP. Unmatched junction bases numbered 0, after V lost 1 base and J lost 1 base. The CDR3 is 15 amino acids. The CDR3 reads CASGLGQGANTEAFF. The CDR3 region has the DNA TGTGCTAGTGGTTTGGGACAGGGGGCGAACACTGAAGCTTTCTTT.

V is TRBV9 and J is TRBJ1-1; the D gene is possibly TRBD1 (6 bases). From germline, CDR1 is SGDLS and CDR2 YYNGEE. The germline V and J ends were trimmed by 4 bases and 2 bases, with 15 bases remaining between them. This CDR3 spans 15 amino acids. CDR3 region: CASSPGGQINTEAFF. The CDR3 coding sequence is TGTGCCAGCAGCCCCGGTGGACAGATTAACACTGAAGCTTTCTTT. Together with reference TRBV9 and TRBJ1-1, the CDR3 gives the full variable domain: DSGVTQTPKHLITATGQRVTLRCSPRSGDLSVYWYQQSLDQGLQFLIQYYNGEERAKGNILERFSAQQFPDLHSELNLSSLELGDSALYFCASSPGGQINTEAFFGQGTRLTVV.

V and J are TRBV12-3 or TRBV12-4 and TRBJ1-2, with a possible D match to TRBD1 (6 bases). V was pared by 4 bases and J by 3 bases, with 9 bases between. The length of the CDR3 is 13 residues. The CDR3 DNA reads TGTGCCAGCAGTTGGGGACAAGACTATGGCTACACCTTC. It codes for CASSWGQDYGYTF.

The chain employs TRBV4-1 and TRBJ2-1, with a tentative D call TRBD1 (5 bases). The CDR3 extends over 13 amino acids. The germline V and J ends were trimmed by 0 bases and 8 bases, with 8 bases remaining between them. Germline CDR1 and CDR2: MGHRA and YSYEKL. DNA of the CDR3: TGCGCCAGCAGCCAAGATCCAGGGTATGAGCAGTTCTTC. It translates to CASSQDPGYEQFF.

The genes are TRBV25-1 and TRBJ2-1; D may be TRBD2 (5 bases). This CDR3 comprises 15 residues. Trimming removed 4 bases at V and 2 bases at J, with 12 bases between. In germline, CDR1 is MGHDK, CDR2 SYGVNS. The CDR3 DNA reads as TGTGCCAGCAGTGGGAAAGGGCGGGCCTACAATGAGCAGTTCTTC. Translation: CASSGKGRAYNEQFF.

CDR3 sequence (DNA): TGCGCCAGCAGTGAGTCTGAGGACACTGAAGCTTTCTTT. This translates into CASSESEDTEAFF. This chain connects TRBV10-1 to TRBJ1-1; D is unclear. The length of the CDR3 is 13 residues. Looked up from germline, CDR1 is WNHNN and CDR2 is SYGVQD (reference sequence). The V gene lost 0 bases and the J gene lost 3 bases, with 5 bases spanning the gap.

The genes are TRBV7-8 and TRBJ1-2; TRBD1 might be the D (5 bases). The CDR3 contains 13 residues. Trimming removed 5 bases at V and 8 bases at J, with 15 bases between. CDR1 and CDR2 (germline): SGHVS, FQNEAQ. Written as DNA, the CDR3 is TGTGCCAGCAGCCCCCGCAGGAGGGGAGGCTACACCTTC. Protein product: CASSPRRRGGYTF.

The chain links TRBV3-1 (or the pseudogene TRBV3-2) to TRBJ1-2, with 7 nucleotides matching TRBD1. The V gene's germline CDR1 is LGHDT and CDR2 YNNKEL (reference sequence). Germline trimming cut 3 bases from V and 3 bases from J; bases unmatched to any gene: 7. The CDR3 spans 15 residues. CDR3 nucleotides: TGTGCCAGCAGCCAGGAATTTGGACAGGACTATGGCTACACCTTC. It specifies CASSQEFGQDYGYTF.

This chain joins TRBV3-1 (or the pseudogene TRBV3-2) and TRBJ2-1; the D gene is possibly TRBD1 (6 bases). The CDR3 has 11 amino acids. V was pared by 6 bases and J by 15 bases, with 15 bases between. Germline assignment: CDR1 LGHDT and CDR2 YNNKEL (reference sequence). The CDR3 DNA follows: TGTGCCAGCAGTCAGGGGCGCCGGATGTTCTTC. It encodes CASSQGRRMFF.

The chain recombines TRBV11-2 with TRBJ1-3; TRBD1 is a possible D gene (5 bases). This CDR3 has 17 amino acids. In germline, CDR1 is SGHAT, CDR2 FQNNGV. V was clipped by 1 base and J by 4 bases, with 17 bases between them. This chain's CDR3 is CASSLGFRGTKGNTIYF. CDR3 DNA sequence: TGTGCCAGCAGCTTAGGTTTTAGGGGCACTAAGGGAAACACCATATATTTT.

This chain links TRBV5-1 with TRBJ2-7; 9 bases map to TRBD1. The V gene's germline CDR1 is SGHRS and CDR2 YFSETQ. The length of the CDR3 is 13 residues. With V trimmed by 6 bases and J by 4 bases, 5 bases remained unmatched. CDR3 nucleotide sequence: TGCGCCAGCACCTGGGACAGGGCGTACGAGCAGTACTTC. It is translated as CASTWDRAYEQYF.

The V and J genes are TRBV5-1 and TRBJ2-3; TRBD2 might be the D (5 bases). V was trimmed by 5 bases and J by 3 bases, leaving 10 bases between them. CDR1 and CDR2 from the germline V gene are SGHRS and YFSETQ. The CDR3 sequence is 13 residues long. The CDR3 sequence is CASRSGGTDTQYF. The DNA of the CDR3 is TGCGCCAGCAGGAGCGGTGGGACAGATACGCAGTATTTT.

The chain couples TRBV4-1 to TRBJ2-1, with 7 bases identical to TRBD2. Looked up from germline, CDR1 is MGHRA and CDR2 is YSYEKL. CDR3 length: 14 amino acids. Trimming cost V 3 bases and J 4 bases; bases outside gene matches: 3. CDR3 sequence: CASSHQRGYNEQFF. CDR3 nucleotides: TGCGCCAGCAGCCATCAGCGGGGTTACAATGAGCAGTTCTTC.

The gene calls are TRBV28 and TRBJ2-2; 13 positions match TRBD2. With 2 bases clipped from V and 7 bases from J, the junction kept 7 bases outside the gene matches. Germline loops: CDR1 MDHEN, CDR2 SYDVKM. The CDR3 totals 17 residues. CDR3 bases: TGTGCCAGCAGTTTAAGGACTAGCGGGAGACAGGGCGGGGAGCTGTTTTTT. Translation: CASSLRTSGRQGGELFF.

The rearrangement uses TRBV7-8 and TRBJ2-5; a possible D gene is TRBD2 (5 bases). Deletions cut 2 bases from V and 4 bases from J, with 11 bases between. Germline V lookup: CDR1 SGHVS, CDR2 FQNEAQ. The CDR3 extends over 14 amino acids. The CDR3 here is CASSLTGSPETQYF. CDR3 DNA sequence: TGTGCCAGCAGCTTAACGGGGAGCCCAGAGACCCAGTACTTC.

The V call is TRBV13, the J call TRBJ1-1; the D gene is possibly TRBD1 (6 bases). Per germline, CDR1 PRHDT and CDR2 FYEKMQ (reference sequence). This CDR3 spans 14 amino acids. V lost 3 bases, J lost 2 bases, and 10 bases lay in between. The CDR3 DNA follows: TGTGCCAGCAGCTTGGACAGCTCAAACACTGAAGCTTTCTTT. It encodes CASSLDSSNTEAFF.

This chain uses TRBV19 with TRBJ2-1, with D tentatively TRBD1 (5 bases). From germline, CDR1 is LNHDA and CDR2 SQIVND (reference sequence). This CDR3 comprises 13 residues. V gave up 10 bases and J gave up 0 bases, with 10 bases separating them. CDR3 nucleotides: TGTGCCACAGGGCTTAGCTCCTACAATGAGCAGTTCTTC. Its translation is CATGLSSYNEQFF.

The V gene is TRBV10-3, the J gene TRBJ2-2, with 8 bases fitting TRBD1. Germline values: CDR1 ENHRY, CDR2 SYGVKD. V gave up 4 bases and J gave up 2 bases; unmatched junction bases: 6. CDR3 length equals 16 residues. In DNA, the CDR3 is TGTGCCATCAGTGGGGGGACAGGCCCTAACACCGGGGAGCTGTTTTTT. This sequence encodes CAISGGTGPNTGELFF.

The V gene is TRBV9, the J gene TRBJ1-1; tentatively, D is TRBD1 (5 bases). The V gene's germline CDR1 is SGDLS and CDR2 YYNGEE. This CDR3 is built from 15 residues. The V end lost 2 bases, the J end lost 3 bases, and 14 bases lay between the germline ends. The CDR3 protein is CASSVEDGGHTEAFF. The CDR3 DNA follows: TGTGCCAGCAGCGTGGAAGACGGGGGACACACTGAAGCTTTCTTT.